The count of the clone carrying this TCR beta chain is one. One junction end disagrees with the germline gene, perhaps due to a read error. In the PCR, 60 Vbeta and 13 Jbeta primers were used. The protocol was immunoSEQ multiplex PCR, while the TCRdb copy is restricted to in-frame clones and leaves out a portion. The table lists roughly 38,000 clones, roughly four fifths of them singletons. The data derive from a study of cytomegalovirus exposure and HLA in healthy donors. The CDR3 has 14 amino acids. Germline values: CDR1 SEHNR, CDR2 FQNEAQ (reference sequence). The sequencing input was PBMCs. The clonotype comes from a woman aged 30 to 39 in good health and CMV-seropositive. The chain has TRBV7-9 and TRBJ1-2, with 8 bases lining up with TRBD1. The CDR3 bases are TGTGCCAGCAGCTCCCGACAGGGGCTAGGGGGCTACCCCTTC. It yields the protein CASSSRQGLGGYPF. The full variable domain, in which reference TRBV7-9 and TRBJ1-2 provide the parts outside the CDR3, is DTGVSQNPRHKITKRGQNVTFRCDPISEHNRLYWYRQTLGQGPEFLTYFQNEAQLEKSRLLSDRFSAERPKGSFSTLEIQRTEQGDSAMYLCASSSRQGLGGYPFGSGTRLTVV.